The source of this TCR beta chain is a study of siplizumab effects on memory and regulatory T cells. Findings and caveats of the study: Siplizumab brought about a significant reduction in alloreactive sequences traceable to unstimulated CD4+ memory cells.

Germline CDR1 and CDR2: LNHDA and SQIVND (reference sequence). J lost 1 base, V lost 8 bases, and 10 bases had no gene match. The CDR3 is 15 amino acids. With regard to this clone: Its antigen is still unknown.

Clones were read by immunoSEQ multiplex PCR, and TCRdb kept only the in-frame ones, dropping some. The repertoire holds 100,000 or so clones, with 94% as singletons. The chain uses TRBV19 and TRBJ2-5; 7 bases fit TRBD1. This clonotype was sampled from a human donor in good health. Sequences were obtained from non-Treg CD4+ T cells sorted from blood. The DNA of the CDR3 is TGTGCCAGTCGTCGAACCGGGACAGCCCAAGAGACCCAGTACTTC. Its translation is CASRRTGTAQETQYF.